These T cell receptor beta chains were read from a single sample in a study of Ad26.COV2.S vaccination and SARS-CoV-2 variants. The assay was immunoSEQ multiplex PCR, and TCRdb's table has in-frame clones only and misses some. The profile shows about 450,000 clones, approximately 89% of them singletons. Sample: peripheral blood, taken in a trial of Ad26.COV2.S vaccine versus placebo. These receptors all come from a person aged 18 to 65 who received the Ad26.COV2.S COVID-19 vaccine or a placebo. CDR3s include the opening cysteine and the closing phenylalanine or tryptophan. Fields, in order: clone size, V gene, CDR3 protein. Expanded clones get a size class; other rows say once, few or many, or leave the size out.

size: NA
V: TRBV28
CDR3: CASRNGRFPGEQYF

size: NA
V: TRBV18
CDR3: CASSLQGRNEKLFF

size: NA
V: TRBV6-5
CDR3: CASRGSGLAGGPQFF

size: once
V: TRBV7-9
CDR3: CASSLNLGTQGNTIYF

size: NA
V: TRBV7-3
CDR3: CASSLGGSAVEQFF

size: NA
V: TRBV13
CDR3: CASSLGIRLVGQGNIQYF

size: NA
V: TRBV5-4
CDR3: CASRNSEGYTQYF

size: once
V: TRBV4-3
CDR3: CASSQEGSSGGEDTQYF

size: NA
V: TRBV3-1/TRBV3-2
CDR3: CASSRPGHQYEQYF

size: NA
V: TRBV29-1
CDR3: CSGFTGEGETQYF

size: NA
V: TRBV27
CDR3: CASSSNSPLHF

size: NA
V: TRBV7-9
CDR3: CASSRQNTEAFF

size: NA
V: TRBV7-3
CDR3: CASSLNIYNEQFF

size: NA
V: TRBV7-3
CDR3: CASSPRGSGTQYF

size: NA
V: TRBV30
CDR3: CAWGGQGAGNTIYF

size: NA
V: TRBV4-3
CDR3: CASSQDPGRSSGNTIYF

size: NA
V: TRBV6-4
CDR3: CASSDGLHTEAFF

size: NA
V: TRBV25-1
CDR3: CASSETEGSDEQYF

size: NA
V: TRBV7-3
CDR3: CASSLTGEETQYF

size: NA
V: TRBV29-1
CDR3: CSVDLSTDTQYF

size: NA
V: TRBV29-1
CDR3: CSVGWNGYTF

size: once
V: TRBV7-2
CDR3: CASSLDLRQPEAFF

size: NA
V: TRBV11-2
CDR3: CASSLVRVKTATYNEQFF

size: NA
V: TRBV25-1
CDR3: CASQLGVRSEQYF

size: NA
V: TRBV5-1
CDR3: CASSHPTPKSPTYEQYF

size: once
V: TRBV6-5
CDR3: CASKRVATGDTQYF

size: NA
V: TRBV7-2
CDR3: CASSHSPGRGNTIYF

size: NA
V: TRBV5-1
CDR3: CASSFRTSTTNEQFF

size: NA
V: TRBV6-6
CDR3: CASKDRDTGELFF

size: NA
V: TRBV24-1
CDR3: CATRYISRDEAFF

size: NA
V: TRBV13
CDR3: CASSPPGVSYEQYF

size: NA
V: TRBV14
CDR3: CASSQVWGLSEAFF

size: NA
V: TRBV5-1
CDR3: CASSLARPREDTEAFF

size: NA
V: TRBV7-3
CDR3: CASSLALGERVYEQYF

size: NA
V: TRBV5-1
CDR3: CASSPGPGVWEQFF

size: once
V: TRBV7-2
CDR3: CASSLNARTSGSVDETQYF

size: NA
V: TRBV5-4
CDR3: CASSGDSYNEQFF

size: NA
V: TRBV6-2/TRBV6-3
CDR3: CASSYFGLTSTDTQYF

size: NA
V: TRBV10-3
CDR3: CAISETRGNTGELFF

size: NA
V: TRBV5-4
CDR3: CASSSGGQVKTQYF

size: NA
V: TRBV6-5
CDR3: CASSYSKTASQETQYF

size: NA
V: TRBV6-5
CDR3: CASSYGDRGVDTEAFF

size: NA
V: TRBV6-6
CDR3: CASSFTQGTEAFF

size: NA
V: TRBV18
CDR3: CASSSSGQLYSNQPQHF

size: NA
V: TRBV11-3
CDR3: CASSLNDRNYGYTF

size: NA
V: TRBV27
CDR3: CASSFSRFPAYNEQFF

size: NA
V: TRBV18
CDR3: CASSSGAGTEAFF

size: NA
V: TRBV19
CDR3: CASSWSVALVPREQYF

size: NA
V: TRBV4-3
CDR3: CASSQVGGTEAFF

size: few
V: TRBV5-1
CDR3: CASSWAQGVGSPLHF

size: NA
V: TRBV7-9
CDR3: CASSPGGLVPQHF

size: few
V: TRBV11-1
CDR3: CASSRTGNNNEQFF

size: NA
V: TRBV5-8
CDR3: CASSLGIRGSGEQFF

size: NA
V: TRBV7-2
CDR3: CASSLFLPNTEAFF

size: NA
V: TRBV11-3
CDR3: CASSPRGNSPLHF

size: NA
V: TRBV18
CDR3: CASSPSQGLDGYTF

size: NA
V: TRBV2
CDR3: CASSDWSGNTIYF

size: NA
V: TRBV11-3
CDR3: CASSLIMNTEAFF

size: NA
V: TRBV6-5
CDR3: CASSHRPNYGYTF